This T cell receptor (beta chain) was observed in a study of vaccination effects on CD4 cells after COVID-19. V shed 4 bases and J 7 bases; nucleotides not matched to a gene: 7. The CDR3 loop spans 14 amino acids. Germline V CDR1 and CDR2: KGHDR, SFDVKD. Assay: immunoSEQ multiplex PCR; the TCRdb copy retains only in-frame clones and omits some. The sample has under 55,000 clones, approximately 77% seen once. Cultured cells yielded isolated CD4+ T cells after around 10 days. Each participant received a vaccine that was either BNT162b2 or mRNA-1273, given as two doses. Points on this clone: Its specificity is unknown.

The rearrangement uses TRBV24-1 and TRBJ1-2, with 8 nucleotides matching TRBD1. Sequencing used CD4+ T cells from PBMCs cultured without peptide, obtained after COVID-19 vaccination. This TCR was recovered from a human donor who received a COVID-19 vaccine. In DNA form, the CDR3 reads TGTGCCACCAGTGAACCGGGACAGGCTTCTGGCTACACCTTC. Its translation: CATSEPGQASGYTF.